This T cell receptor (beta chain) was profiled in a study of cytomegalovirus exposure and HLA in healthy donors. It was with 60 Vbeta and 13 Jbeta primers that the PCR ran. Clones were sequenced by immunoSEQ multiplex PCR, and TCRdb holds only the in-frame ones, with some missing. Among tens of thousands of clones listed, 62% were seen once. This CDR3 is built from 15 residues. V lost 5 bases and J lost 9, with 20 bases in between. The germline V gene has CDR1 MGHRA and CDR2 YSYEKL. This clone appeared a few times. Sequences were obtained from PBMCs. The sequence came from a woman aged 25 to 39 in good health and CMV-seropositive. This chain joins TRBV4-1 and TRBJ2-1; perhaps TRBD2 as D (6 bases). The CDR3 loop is CASSAQEGRGGEQFF. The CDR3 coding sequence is TGCGCCAGCAGCGCCCAAGAAGGTCGGGGAGGTGAGCAGTTCTTC.